This entry is about one TCR beta chain. The record originates from a study of blood T cell repertoires in COVID-19. Across the whole study: Acute and convalescent COVID-19 samples came from the United States, Italy and Spain.

Sequencing was performed with immunoSEQ multiplex PCR; in TCRdb, only in-frame clones are kept and a portion is missing. The sample gives around 200,000 clones, 75% to 90% of which show up once; roughly 4.9% is in the top ten. CDR3 length: 13 amino acids. V gave up 7 bases and J gave up 1 base, with 10 bases separating them. Germline-derived CDR1 and CDR2 are MNHEY and SVGAGI. J is TRBJ1-1 and V is TRBV6-5, with D uncertain. The clonotype originates from a woman aged 30 to 39 who had been exposed to COVID-19. Sequenced material: PBMCs or T cells enriched from blood (not recorded which). The CDR3 DNA reads TGTGCCAGCATGAACATTCAGAACACTGAAGCTTTCTTT. It yields the protein CASMNIQNTEAFF.